The present entry profiles one T cell receptor beta chain with its context. A single count supports this clone. It lacks a known antigen. No qualities accompany the bases; no much larger clone lies one base away. CD8 naive samples were obtained by positive selection for CCR7 among CD45RO-negative cells, yielding a CD45RA+CCR7+ population from which TemRA cells were excluded. Healthy HIV-negative adults with no recently reported acute infections or vaccinations were included as donors. Only Caucasian adults living in Nashville, Tennessee, USA were represented among the donors. Blood was obtained by leukapheresis, after which PBMCs were separated by Ficoll-Histopaque density gradient centrifugation and cryopreserved in liquid nitrogen vapor phase. Analytical flow cytometry was used to check the purity and quantity of each magnetically sorted T cell population. Genomic DNA was isolated from each sorted fraction and quantified by UV absorbance on a Nanodrop 2000c.

The sample originates from a study of shared clonotypes between healthy human individuals (dated by TCRdb to about 2020). Describing the broader study: The cohort comprised a couple of women and a few men aged 18 to 49 years. Each donor's leukapheresis produced roughly between about 0.8 and 8.9 billion PBMCs. Different laboratories and diverse techniques were used to prepare libraries and sequence TCR repertoires, to increase sequencing depth and limit assay-specific biases. For each donor, three plates each were used for CD4 naive and CD4 memory, two plates were used for CD8 naive, and one plate was used for CD8 memory. To estimate repertoire size and how much clonotype sharing occurs between individuals, the study deeply sequenced the blood TCR repertoires of 5 or 6 healthy adults. Study-level results and caveats: Naive subsets generally had larger estimated clonotype richness than memory subsets. Because the study included a small number of donors, the genetic and exposure-history diversity represented was limited. Only blood was sampled, and tissue TCR repertoires likely differ from those in blood. Pairwise subsampling led to the expectation that sequencing depth would affect the degree of clonotype sharing among donors. When several donors were compared, the shared fraction of clonotypes was 5% to 6.5% for naive CD4, less than 4% for naive CD8, roughly 2.5% for memory CD4, and around 0.37% for memory CD8. Compared with non-shared clonotypes, clonotypes shared by all four sorted-subset donors had higher generation probabilities. Rarefaction of sorted-subset datasets indicated incomplete sequencing despite the large sequencing depth.

Using the deep immunoSEQ assay, multiplex PCR amplified TCR CDR3 regions from genomic DNA. For each cell subset, the extracted genomic DNA was distributed evenly across all wells of several immunoSEQ 96-well plates, and each plate served as one replicate. For sorted subsets, each replicate PCR was loaded with approximately 200 ng genomic DNA, equivalent to some 31,000 T cell genomes. Purified libraries were quantified with a Qubit 3.0 fluorometer, sized on a Bioanalyzer 2100, and re-quantified with the KAPA Library Quantification kit. A separate single-read 150-cycle Illumina NextSeq 550 flow cell was used to sequence each immunoSEQ 96-well plate. In the source study's methods: Because the immunoSEQ output held only junctional sequences and lacked quality scores, the filtering could not match the filtering applied to full-length reads. To assign V/J genes and CDR3, sequences were annotated using PyIR, a Python wrapper for IgBLAST v1.9, with IMGT germline references. Any read was removed if the V/J assignment was weak (E-value above 1e-6), the CDR3 was missing, or the read contained stop codons, out-of-frame junctions, or ambiguous translated residues. V3J clonotypes were defined by identical inferred V gene, J gene, and CDR3 amino acid sequence. Percentage overlap between repertoires was computed as shared unique clonotypes divided by the size of the smaller repertoire. RTK rarefaction, the Chao1 estimator, and Recon v2.1 estimates of unobserved clonotypes were used to assess repertoire richness. Generation probabilities were computed with OLGA for all TCRbeta clonotypes obtained by the gDNA method from several donors. Sourced from immuneACCESS, this table was stored by TCRdb with only in-frame sequences that have V and J called. A share of the clones is absent; for the studies checked, an unresolved V gene accounts for under half, and the remainder has no known explanation. V, J and clone size derive from that table, while D and trimming were established from the DNA sequence. In all, the sample holds about 700,000 clones, and just over 90% of those were seen once. More than 20% of the sample lies in the top ten.

Including the terminal cysteine and phenylalanine, the CDR3 comprises 16 residues. The read is trimmed to its CDR3 DNA, 48 bases read in frame from base 1. Trimming removed 4 bases from V and 0 bases from J, leaving 16 bases between the germline ends. The germline V gene yields WSHSY for CDR1 and SAAADI for CDR2. This receptor was obtained from a man aged 30 to 39 in good health. Sequenced sample: naive CD8+ T cells sorted from blood. The cell subset or site label on this specimen signifies: CD45RA+CCR7+. The chain is assembled from TRBV10-2 and TRBJ2-7; the D gene remains uncertain. Here the CDR3 is given as CASSGRTTASSYEQYF. The DNA sequence is given as TGCGCCAGCAGTGGGAGAACGACGGCTAGCTCCTACGAGCAGTACTTC.